This paragraph reports one T cell receptor beta chain. The antigen is unknown. Libraries were prepared by immunoSEQ multiplex PCR; TCRdb keeps only in-frame clonotypes and omits some of them. The profile shows about 100,000 clones, about 90% of them singletons. This entry is derived from a study of graft-versus-host responses after intestinal transplantation. Whole-study context: Transplants given to recipients were multivisceral, liver-intestinal, or isolated intestinal.

This CDR3 region has 12 residues. The germline V and J ends were trimmed by 0 bases and 5 bases, with 4 bases remaining between them. Germline V gene lookup returns CDR1 SGHRS and CDR2 YFSETQ. The sequenced sample was unstimulated CD4+ T cells sorted from spleen or lymph node cells, obtained before transplant. The source of this sequence is a human donor who was the organ donor for an intestinal transplant. The chain recombines TRBV5-1 with TRBJ2-3; no firm D call. The CDR3 region has the DNA TGCGCCAGCAGCTTGGAAGGAGATACGCAGTATTTT. Translating it yields CASSLEGDTQYF.